The 16 T cell receptor beta chains given below trace back to one sample, sequenced in a study of T cells in Graves' hyperthyroidism and ophthalmopathy. Amplification yielded TCR beta CDR3 regions, with RNA transcripts as the source. Initially, a first-round RT-PCR of the TCR CDR3 employed the HTBI primer set. TCRdb re-called the multiplex PCR reads through MiXCR, storing one row per CDR3 protein. The sample lists under 400,000 distinct CDR3 sequences; about 15% were seen once. The sequencing input was blood. The receptors come from a woman aged 60-75 years with Graves' hyperthyroidism.

This clonotype was detected ten times or more. The rearrangement joins TRBV7-3 to TRBJ1-5; a possible D gene is TRBD1 (5 bases). CDR3 length: 13 residues. Trimming cost V 4 bases and J 9 bases, with 13 bases left between them. Germline CDR1 and CDR2: SGHTA and FQGTGA. CDR3 protein: CASSSNGGGPQHF. CDR3 coding DNA: TGTGCCAGCAGCTCAAATGGCGGGGGGCCCCAGCATTTT.

This clonotype was counted ten times or more. The chain combines TRBV19 with TRBJ2-1, with TRBD2 identical over 9 bases. V shed 4 bases, J shed 9 bases, and the junction held 13 bases outside the gene matches. Per germline, CDR1 LNHDA and CDR2 SQIVND (reference sequence). The CDR3 loop spans 16 amino acids. The CDR3 nucleotides are TGTGCCAGTAGTAGCGGGAGGGCCGGGAGTAGGGGTGAGCAGTTCTTC. Protein product: CASSSGRAGSRGEQFF.

This clonotype showed up just a few times. This sequence joins TRBV6-9 and TRBJ1-1; D ambiguous. Germline V gene data show CDR1 as MNHGY and CDR2 as SVAAGI. The CDR3 consists of 13 residues. Trimming cost V 7 bases and J 7 bases, with 16 bases left between them. CDR3 in DNA: TGTGCCAGCACCCACAGACAAGAGGGTGAAGCTTTCTTT. It is translated as CASTHRQEGEAFF.

This clonotype was seen at least ten times. This sequence joins TRBV18 and TRBJ2-1; 8 bases fit TRBD2. The CDR3 totals 17 residues. V shed 0 bases and J 3 bases; nucleotides not matched to a gene: 7. CDR1 KGHSH and CDR2 LQKENI come from the germline V gene. The CDR3 DNA is TGTGCCAGCTCACCACCCAATGGCGCGGGAGGCTACAATGAGCAGTTCTTC. It yields the protein CASSPPNGAGGYNEQFF.

The rearrangement joins TRBV10-3 to TRBJ2-7; tentative D call: TRBD2 (6 bases). Germline V gives CDR1 ENHRY, CDR2 SYGVKD. The CDR3 is 14 amino acids. Deletions cut 5 bases from V and 0 bases from J, with 11 bases between. In DNA, the CDR3 is TGTGCCATCAGTCTTAGCGGAAGCTCCTACGAGCAGTACTTC. Encoded protein: CAISLSGSSYEQYF.

This clonotype was picked up many times. The chain has TRBV20-1 and TRBJ1-1; possible D gene TRBD1, 5 bases. CDR3 length: 13 residues. Trimming shortened V by 3 bases and J by 1 base, and 9 bases separated the two germline ends. CDR1 and CDR2 (germline): DFQATT, SNEGSKA (reference sequence). The CDR3 DNA sequence: TGCAGTGCTAGTTACCAGGGGAACACTGAAGCTTTCTTT. Translation gives CSASYQGNTEAFF.

The sample holds many counts of this clonotype. J is TRBJ1-3 and V is TRBV2, with 7 bases identical to TRBD1. The CDR3 runs to 13 residues. Germline CDR1 SNHLY, CDR2 FYNNEI. Losses at the gene ends were 9 bases for V and 4 bases for J; bases not matched to a gene: 6. CDR3 amino acids: CASRQGSGNTIYF. The CDR3 DNA is TGTGCCAGTAGACAGGGTTCCGGAAACACCATATATTTT.

This clonotype was counted only a few times. DNA of the CDR3: TGTGCCAGCAGCCTCGCGACAGACTACACCTTC. It specifies CASSLATDYTF. The V gene is TRBV12-3 or TRBV12-4, the J gene TRBJ1-2, with D possibly TRBD1 on 5 matching bases. With 6 bases removed from V and 10 bases from J, the gap between germline ends came to 12 bases. The CDR3 loop spans 11 amino acids.

This clonotype was seen repeatedly, ten times or more. The genes are TRBV2 and TRBJ1-2, with a possible D match to TRBD1 (5 bases). Trimming pared 5 bases from V and 4 bases from J, leaving 14 bases between. Per germline, CDR1 SNHLY and CDR2 FYNNEI. The CDR3 is made up of 14 amino acids. This CDR3 reads CASSPPGRVYGYTF. The CDR3 DNA follows: TGTGCCAGCAGTCCTCCGGGACGCGTCTATGGCTACACCTTC.

In its sample, this clonotype was seen many times. The chain links TRBV30 to TRBJ1-4; D ambiguous. The V and J ends lost 0 bases and 7 bases respectively, with 6 bases between them. This CDR3 is 12 amino acids long. CDR1 is GTSNPN and CDR2 is SVGIG in the germline V gene (reference sequence). CDR3 residues: CAWSVRAEKLFF. In DNA, the CDR3 is TGTGCCTGGAGTGTACGCGCTGAAAAACTGTTTTTT. The whole variable domain, filled in from reference TRBV30 and TRBJ1-4, reads SQTIHQWPATLVQPVGSPLSLECTVEGTSNPNLYWYRQAAGRGLQLLFYSVGIGQISSEVPQNLSASRPQDRQFILSSKKLLLSDSGFYLCAWSVRAEKLFFGSGTQLSVL.

This clonotype appeared many times. The chain links TRBV6-1 to TRBJ2-7, with 10 bases aligning to TRBD1. Germline V gene data show CDR1 as MNHNS and CDR2 as SASEGT. The CDR3 totals 16 residues. The junction had 11 bases not matched to a gene; V was cut back by 4 bases and J by 5 bases. CDR3 in amino acids: CASSGDRQGARNEQYF. The DNA of the CDR3 is TGTGCCAGCAGTGGGGACAGACAGGGGGCGAGGAACGAGCAGTACTTC.

This clonotype was picked up many times. Written as DNA, the CDR3 is TGTGCCAGCAGCCAAGATTACGGAGCGGGAGTAACAGATACGCAGTATTTT. It codes for CASSQDYGAGVTDTQYF. The chain recombines TRBV3-1 with TRBJ2-3; 8 positions agree with TRBD2. V lost 0 bases and J lost 3; bases outside the gene matches: 8. CDR3 length equals 17 residues. CDR1 LGHDT and CDR2 YNNKEL come from the germline V gene (reference sequence).

This clonotype was observed many times. Here the CDR3 reads CASSFTRGQETQYF. The DNA of the CDR3 is TGTGCCAGCAGCTTTACGAGGGGTCAAGAGACCCAGTACTTC. V and J are TRBV11-3 and TRBJ2-5; D may be TRBD1 or TRBD2 (5 bases each). The germline V and J ends were trimmed by 3 bases and 2 bases, with 10 bases remaining between them. This CDR3 has 14 amino acids. Germline loops: CDR1 SGHNT, CDR2 YENEEA.

This clonotype occurred many times. Written as DNA, the CDR3 is TGTGCCAGCAGTCCTACAGGGGCTAACTATGGCTACACCTTC. Protein: CASSPTGANYGYTF. This chain links TRBV18 with TRBJ1-2; 7 nucleotides match TRBD1. The trim removed 8 bases at V and 0 bases at J, leaving 6 bases unmatched. Germline CDR1 and CDR2: KGHSH and LQKENI. CDR3 length: 14 amino acids.

J is TRBJ2-2 and V is TRBV27; D ambiguous. Germline CDR1 is MNHEY and CDR2 is SMNVEV (reference sequence). V dropped 2 bases and J dropped 6 bases, with 7 bases sitting between them. CDR3 length: 13 amino acids. Written as DNA, the CDR3 is TGTGCCAGCAGTTTAGGGAAGGCCGGGGAGCTGTTTTTT. Translating gives CASSLGKAGELFF.

This clonotype has only a few counts. The chain couples TRBV6-1 to TRBJ1-6; 7 bases are shared with TRBD1. V lost 6 bases to trimming and J lost 7 bases; unmatched junction nucleotides: 9. This CDR3 spans 15 amino acids. Germline CDR1 is MNHNS and CDR2 is SASEGT. The CDR3 here is CASSEDRLLNSPLHF. CDR3 coding DNA: TGTGCCAGCAGCGAGGACAGGCTCCTCAATTCACCCCTCCACTTT.